These 3 T cell receptor beta chains share one sample of origin, sequenced in a study of cytomegalovirus exposure and HLA in healthy donors. The PCR ran on 60 Vbeta and 13 Jbeta primers. Some clones are missing from TCRdb's copy, which holds only in-frame ones; the method was immunoSEQ multiplex PCR. Here the sample spans roughly 190,000 clones, over 65% being singletons. The sequencing sample was made of PBMCs. The source is a woman between 25 and 40 years old in good health and CMV-seronegative.

Only a few counts were recorded for this clone. The chain employs TRBV19 and TRBJ1-4; TRBD1 matches 9 bases. Germline V gene lookup returns CDR1 LNHDA and CDR2 SQIVND (reference sequence). The CDR3 extends over 16 amino acids. The trim removed 3 bases at V and 8 bases at J, leaving 10 bases unmatched. CDR3 protein: CASSIFRGQGNEKLFF. The CDR3 DNA follows: TGTGCCAGTAGTATCTTTCGGGGACAGGGCAACGAAAAACTGTTTTTT.

The V and J genes are TRBV5-1 and TRBJ2-7, with 7 nucleotides matching TRBD1. V was clipped by 2 bases and J by 3 bases; unmatched bases: 5. CDR3 length: 14 residues. CDR1 and CDR2 (germline): SGHRS, YFSETQ. For the CDR3, the DNA is TGCGCCAGCAGCTTTGACAGGGAGTTCTACGAGCAGTACTTC. Translating gives CASSFDREFYEQYF.

The chain employs TRBV7-3 and TRBJ2-2, with 9 bases identical to TRBD2. CDR1 is SGHTA and CDR2 is FQGTGA in the germline V gene. The V gene end was trimmed by 5 bases and the J gene end by 5 bases; junction bases not matched to a gene: 6. The CDR3 consists of 15 residues. This chain's CDR3 is CASSPQRGVTGELFF. The CDR3 bases are TGTGCCAGCAGCCCCCAGCGGGGGGTGACCGGGGAGCTGTTTTTT.